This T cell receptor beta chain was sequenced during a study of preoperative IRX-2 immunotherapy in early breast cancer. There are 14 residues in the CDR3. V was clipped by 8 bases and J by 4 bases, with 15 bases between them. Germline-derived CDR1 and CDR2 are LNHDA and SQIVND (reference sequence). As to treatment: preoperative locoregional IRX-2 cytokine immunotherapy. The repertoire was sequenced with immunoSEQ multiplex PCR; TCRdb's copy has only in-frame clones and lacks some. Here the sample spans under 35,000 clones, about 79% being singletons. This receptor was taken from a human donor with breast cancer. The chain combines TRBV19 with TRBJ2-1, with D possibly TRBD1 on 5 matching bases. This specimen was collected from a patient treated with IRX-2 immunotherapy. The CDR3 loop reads CASSAGKRYNEQFF. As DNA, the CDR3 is TGTGCCAGTTCAGCAGGGAAAAGGTACAATGAGCAGTTCTTC.